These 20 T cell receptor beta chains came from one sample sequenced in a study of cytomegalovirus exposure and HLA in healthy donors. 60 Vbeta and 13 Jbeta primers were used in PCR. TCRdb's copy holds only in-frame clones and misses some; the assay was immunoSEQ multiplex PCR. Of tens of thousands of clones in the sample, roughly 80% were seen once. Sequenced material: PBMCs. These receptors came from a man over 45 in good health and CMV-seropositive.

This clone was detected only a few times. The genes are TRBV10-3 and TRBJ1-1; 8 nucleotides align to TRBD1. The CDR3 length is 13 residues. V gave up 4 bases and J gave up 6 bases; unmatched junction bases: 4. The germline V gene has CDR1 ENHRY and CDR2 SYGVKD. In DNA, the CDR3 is TGTGCCATCAGTGGAGACAGGGGTGCTGAAGCTTTCTTT. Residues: CAISGDRGAEAFF.

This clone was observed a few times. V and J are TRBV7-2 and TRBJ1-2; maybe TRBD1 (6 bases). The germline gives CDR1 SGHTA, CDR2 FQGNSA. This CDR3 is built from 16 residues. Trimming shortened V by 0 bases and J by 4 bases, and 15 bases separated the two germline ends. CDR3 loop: CASSLAGAGVGYGYTF. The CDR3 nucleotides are TGTGCCAGCAGCTTAGCCGGGGCAGGGGTTGGCTATGGCTACACCTTC. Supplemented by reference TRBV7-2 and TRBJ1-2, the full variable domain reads GAGVSQSPSNKVTEKGKDVELRCDPISGHTALYWYRQSLGQGLEFLIYFQGNSAPDKSGLPSDRFSAERTGGSVSTLTIQRTQQEDSAVYLCASSLAGAGVGYGYTFGSGTRLTVV.

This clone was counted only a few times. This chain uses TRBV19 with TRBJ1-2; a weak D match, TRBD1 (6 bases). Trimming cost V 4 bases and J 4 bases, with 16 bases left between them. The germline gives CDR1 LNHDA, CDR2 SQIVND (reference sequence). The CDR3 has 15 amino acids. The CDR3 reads CASSTRTATLYGYTF. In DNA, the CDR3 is TGTGCCAGTAGTACCAGGACAGCTACGCTCTATGGCTACACCTTC.

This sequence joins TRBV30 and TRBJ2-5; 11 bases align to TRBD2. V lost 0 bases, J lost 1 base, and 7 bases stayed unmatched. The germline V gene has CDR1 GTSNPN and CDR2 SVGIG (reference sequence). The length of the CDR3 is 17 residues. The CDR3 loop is CAWSVPTSGTFQETQYF. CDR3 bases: TGTGCCTGGAGTGTACCGACTAGCGGGACTTTCCAAGAGACCCAGTACTTC.

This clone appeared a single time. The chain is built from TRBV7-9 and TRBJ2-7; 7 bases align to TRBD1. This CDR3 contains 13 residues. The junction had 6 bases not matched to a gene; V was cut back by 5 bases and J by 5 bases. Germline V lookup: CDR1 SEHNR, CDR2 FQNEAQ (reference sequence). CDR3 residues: CASSPTGFNEQYF. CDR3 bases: TGTGCCAGCAGCCCGACAGGGTTCAACGAGCAGTACTTC.

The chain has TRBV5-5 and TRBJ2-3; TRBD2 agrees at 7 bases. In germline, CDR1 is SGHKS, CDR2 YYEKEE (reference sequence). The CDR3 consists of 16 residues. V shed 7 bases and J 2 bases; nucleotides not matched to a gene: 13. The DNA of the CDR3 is TGTGCCAGCGCCTTTACCGGGAGGCCGTCCACAGATACGCAGTATTTT. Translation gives CASAFTGRPSTDTQYF.

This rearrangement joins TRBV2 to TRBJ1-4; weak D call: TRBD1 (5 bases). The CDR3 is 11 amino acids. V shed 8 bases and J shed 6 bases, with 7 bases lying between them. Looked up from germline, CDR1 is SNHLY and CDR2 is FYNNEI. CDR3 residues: CASRDYEKLFF. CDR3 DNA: TGTGCCAGCCGGGACTATGAAAAACTGTTTTTT.

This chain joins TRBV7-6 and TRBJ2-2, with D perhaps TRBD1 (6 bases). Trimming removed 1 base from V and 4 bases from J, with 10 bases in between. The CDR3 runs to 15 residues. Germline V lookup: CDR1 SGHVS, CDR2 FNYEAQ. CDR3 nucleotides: TGTGCCAGCAGCTTAGATCAGGGGCGCACCGGGGAGCTGTTTTTT. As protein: CASSLDQGRTGELFF.

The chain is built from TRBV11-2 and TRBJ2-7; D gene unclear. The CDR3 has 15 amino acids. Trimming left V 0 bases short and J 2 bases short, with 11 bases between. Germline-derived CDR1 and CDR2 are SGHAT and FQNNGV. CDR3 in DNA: TGTGCCAGCAGCTTAGATCGCTCCACAACCTACGAGCAGTACTTC. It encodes CASSLDRSTTYEQYF. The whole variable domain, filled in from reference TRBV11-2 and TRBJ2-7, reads EAGVAQSPRYKIIEKRQSVAFWCNPISGHATLYWYQQILGQGPKLLIQFQNNGVVDDSQLPKDRFSAERLKGVDSTLKIQPAKLEDSAVYLCASSLDRSTTYEQYFGPGTRLTVT.

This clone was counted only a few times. CDR3 sequence (DNA): TGTGCCAGCAGTGACACTGGATATACGCAGTATTTT. This sequence encodes CASSDTGYTQYF. This sequence joins TRBV11-3 and TRBJ2-3, with D hard to call. The CDR3 runs to 12 residues. Germline CDR1 is SGHNT and CDR2 is YENEEA. The germline V and J ends were trimmed by 6 bases and 7 bases, with 11 bases remaining between them.

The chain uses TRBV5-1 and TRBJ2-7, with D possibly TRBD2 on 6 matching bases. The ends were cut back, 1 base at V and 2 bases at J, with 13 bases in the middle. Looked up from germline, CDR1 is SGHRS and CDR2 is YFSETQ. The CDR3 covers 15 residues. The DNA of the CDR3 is TGCGCCAGCAGCTTGCTGGCTAGCGCTACCTACGAGCAGTACTTC. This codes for CASSLLASATYEQYF.

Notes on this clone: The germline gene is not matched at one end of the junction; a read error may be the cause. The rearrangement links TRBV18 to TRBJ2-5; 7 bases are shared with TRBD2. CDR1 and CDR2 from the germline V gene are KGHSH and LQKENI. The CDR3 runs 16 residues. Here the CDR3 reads CAGSPLLSGGAETQYF. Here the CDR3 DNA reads TGTGCCGGCTCACCACTTTTGTCGGGAGGTGCGGAGACCCAGTACTTC.

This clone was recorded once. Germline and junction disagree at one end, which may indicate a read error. The CDR3 region has the DNA TGTTCCAGCAGCTTAGCCGGCTACGAGCAGTACTTC. Its translation: CSSSLAGYEQYF. The V call is TRBV7-9, the J call TRBJ2-7; D gene unclear. The germline V gene has CDR1 SEHNR and CDR2 FQNEAQ (reference sequence). The CDR3 runs 12 residues. Full variable domain (rest looked up from reference TRBV7-9 and TRBJ2-7): DTGVSQNPRHKITKRGQNVTFRCDPISEHNRLYWYRQTLGQGPEFLTYFQNEAQLEKSRLLSDRFSAERPKGSFSTLEIQRTEQGDSAMYLCSSSLAGYEQYFGPGTRLTVT.

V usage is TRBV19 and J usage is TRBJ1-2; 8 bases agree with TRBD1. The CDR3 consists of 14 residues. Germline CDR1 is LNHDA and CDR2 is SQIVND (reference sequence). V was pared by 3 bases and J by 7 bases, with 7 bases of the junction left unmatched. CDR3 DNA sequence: TGTGCCAGTAGTATGCCAGGGGGCGGGTCTGGCTACACCTTC. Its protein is CASSMPGGGSGYTF.

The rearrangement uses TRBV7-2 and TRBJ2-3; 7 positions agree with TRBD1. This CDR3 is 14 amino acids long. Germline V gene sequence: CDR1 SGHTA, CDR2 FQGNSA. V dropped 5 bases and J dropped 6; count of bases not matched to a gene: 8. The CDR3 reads CASSQQGQIDTQYF. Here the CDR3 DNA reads TGTGCCAGCAGCCAACAGGGACAGATCGATACGCAGTATTTT.

CDR3 sequence (DNA): TGTGCCAGCAGCTTACTGAGCGGCAGCCAAGAGACCCAGTACTTC. This sequence encodes CASSLLSGSQETQYF. The chain uses TRBV11-2 and TRBJ2-5; a possible D gene is TRBD2 (5 bases). The V gene lost 2 bases and the J gene lost 1 base, with 11 bases spanning the gap. The germline CDR1 and CDR2 sequences are SGHAT and FQNNGV. The CDR3 sequence is 15 residues long.

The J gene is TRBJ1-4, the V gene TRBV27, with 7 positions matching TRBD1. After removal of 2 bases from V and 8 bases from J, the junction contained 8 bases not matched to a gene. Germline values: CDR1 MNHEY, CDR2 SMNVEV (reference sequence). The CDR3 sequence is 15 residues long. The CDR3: CASSLGPGGWEKLFF. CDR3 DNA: TGTGCCAGCAGTTTAGGCCCAGGGGGATGGGAAAAACTGTTTTTT.

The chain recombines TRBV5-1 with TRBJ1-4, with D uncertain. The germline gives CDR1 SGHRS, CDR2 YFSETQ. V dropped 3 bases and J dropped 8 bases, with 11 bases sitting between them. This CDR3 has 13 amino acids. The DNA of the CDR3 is TGCGCCAGCAGCTCGAACGGAGGGGAAAAACTGTTTTTT. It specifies CASSSNGGEKLFF.

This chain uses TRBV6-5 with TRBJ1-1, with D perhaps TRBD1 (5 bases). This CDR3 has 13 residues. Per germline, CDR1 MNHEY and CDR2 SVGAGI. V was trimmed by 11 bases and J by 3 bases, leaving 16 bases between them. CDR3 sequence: CAGKEGGDTEAFF. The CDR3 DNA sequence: TGTGCCGGCAAGGAGGGAGGGGACACTGAAGCTTTCTTT.

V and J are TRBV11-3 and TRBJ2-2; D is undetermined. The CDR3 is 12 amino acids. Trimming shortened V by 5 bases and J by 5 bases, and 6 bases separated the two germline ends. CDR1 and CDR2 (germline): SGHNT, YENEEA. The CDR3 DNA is TGTGCCAGCAGCCTAATAACCGGGGAGCTGTTTTTT. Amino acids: CASSLITGELFF.